A single T cell receptor beta chain is shown here with its context. This sample is part of a study of monozygotic twins with cystic fibrosis. Measured with immunoSEQ multiplex PCR; TCRdb has only the in-frame clones, and not every one. This table holds around 29,000 clones, over 80% found once. The sequence was obtained from a girl aged 2 to 9 with cystic fibrosis. Sequencing was performed on blood.

In DNA, the CDR3 is TGTGCCAGCAGCTCGACGGGACAGAACACAGATACGCAGTATTTT. Translated: CASSSTGQNTDTQYF. This chain joins TRBV28 and TRBJ2-3; 7 bases agree with TRBD1. V lost 6 bases, J lost 2 bases, and 8 bases stayed unmatched. CDR1 MDHEN and CDR2 SYDVKM come from the germline V gene. CDR3 length: 15 amino acids.